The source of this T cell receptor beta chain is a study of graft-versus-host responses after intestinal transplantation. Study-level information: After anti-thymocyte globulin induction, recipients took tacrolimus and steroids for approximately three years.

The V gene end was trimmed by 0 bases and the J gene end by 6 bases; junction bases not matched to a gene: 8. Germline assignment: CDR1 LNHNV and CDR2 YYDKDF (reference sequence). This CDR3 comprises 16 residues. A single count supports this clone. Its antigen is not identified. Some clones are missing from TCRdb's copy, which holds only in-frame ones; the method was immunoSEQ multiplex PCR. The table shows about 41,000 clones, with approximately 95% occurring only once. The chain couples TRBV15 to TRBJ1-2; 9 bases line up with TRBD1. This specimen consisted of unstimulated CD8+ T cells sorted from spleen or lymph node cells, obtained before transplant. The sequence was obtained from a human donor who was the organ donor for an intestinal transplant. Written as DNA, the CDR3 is TGTGCCACCAGCAGAGATTTACAGGGGGCGTCGGATGGCTACACCTTC. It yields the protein CATSRDLQGASDGYTF.